One T cell receptor beta chain is described in this entry. TCRdb re-called the 5' RACE reads with MiXCR, one entry per CDR3 protein. The table shows 95,000 to 120,000 distinct CDR3 sequences, with around a fifth occurring only once. Germline loops: CDR1 SGHAT, CDR2 FQNNGV. The CDR3 is made up of 15 amino acids. V was trimmed by 0 bases and J by 2 bases, leaving 11 bases between them. This specimen comes from a study of T-cell memory formation after mild COVID-19. The TCR sequence derives from a man younger than 30 who had mild COVID-19 (a few samples of this study predate the infection). Cell type and time point are not known. The sample consisted of PBMCs or a T cell subset sorted from them (not recorded which). V usage is TRBV11-2 and J usage is TRBJ2-7; D may be TRBD2 (6 bases). CDR3 protein: CASSLEASAAYEQYV. CDR3 nucleotide sequence: TGTGCCAGCAGCTTAGAGGCTAGCGCGGCCTACGAGCAGTACGTC.